This T cell receptor beta chain was captured in a study of PD-1 blockade in classical Hodgkin lymphoma. Study conclusions and caveats: The origin of the repertoire differences remains undefined, with disease activity or prior therapy as possible causes. When set against healthy donors, newly diagnosed patients were reported to show lower baseline TCR diversity. A significant rise in TCR diversity was seen by C4D1 for CD4+ cells but not for CD8+ cells.

The protocol was immunoSEQ multiplex PCR, while the TCRdb copy is restricted to in-frame clones and leaves out a portion. The sample contains some 96,000 clones, 80% to 95% of which appear only once. Regarding this clone: Its matching antigen is unknown.

Looked up from germline, CDR1 is MGHDK and CDR2 is SYGVNS. The CDR3 length is 18 residues. Trimming at V came to 6 bases and at J to 1 base, leaving 12 bases not matched to a gene. Every patient had relapsed following autologous stem cell transplantation, and cohorts differed in brentuximab vedotin exposure. The chain links TRBV25-1 to TRBJ2-1; 10 nucleotides line up with TRBD2. The receptor was isolated from a human donor with classical Hodgkin lymphoma. The sequencing used peripheral blood mononuclear cells (PBMCs), collected at baseline. CDR3 DNA: TGTGCCAGCAGCGATCTACTTAGCGGGAGGTGGTCCTACAATGAGCAGTTCTTC. Encoded protein: CASSDLLSGRWSYNEQFF. The full variable domain, with the rest looked up from reference TRBV25-1 and TRBJ2-1, is EADIYQTPRYLVIGTGKKITLECSQTMGHDKMYWYQQDPGMELHLIHYSYGVNSTEKGDLSSESTVSRIRTEHFPLTLESARPSHTSQYLCASSDLLSGRWSYNEQFFGPGTRLTVL.